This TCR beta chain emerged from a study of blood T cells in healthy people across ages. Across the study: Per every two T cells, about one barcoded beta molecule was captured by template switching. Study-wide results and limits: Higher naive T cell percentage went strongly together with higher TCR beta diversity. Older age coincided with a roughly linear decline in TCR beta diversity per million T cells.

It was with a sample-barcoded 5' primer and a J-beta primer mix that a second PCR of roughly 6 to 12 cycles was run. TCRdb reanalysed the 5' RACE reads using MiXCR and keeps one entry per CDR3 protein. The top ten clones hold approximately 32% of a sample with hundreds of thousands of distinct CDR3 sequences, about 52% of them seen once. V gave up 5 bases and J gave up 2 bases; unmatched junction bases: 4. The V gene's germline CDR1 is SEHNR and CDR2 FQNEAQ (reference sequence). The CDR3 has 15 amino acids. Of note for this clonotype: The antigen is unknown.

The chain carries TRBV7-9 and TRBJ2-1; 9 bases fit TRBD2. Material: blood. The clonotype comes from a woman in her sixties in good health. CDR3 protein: CASSRGRGAYNEQFF. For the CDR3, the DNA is TGTGCCAGCAGCCGCGGGAGGGGGGCCTACAATGAGCAGTTCTTC.